This T cell receptor (beta chain) is from a study of molecular identifiers for immune sequencing clone quantification. Study-level information: Replicate experiments divided RNA from 20,000 or 100,000 naive CD8 cells into five parts and sequenced four. Study results and limitations: Barcode-sharing identical TCR molecules could underestimate highly expanded clone sizes. In a background of 900,000 to 1,000,000 naive cells, spiked Jurkat TCR RNA from one cell was reportedly detectable. For effector cells, clones above 20 RNA copies held over 97% of molecules; for naive cells, under 1%.

This clonotype was detected ten times or more. Its antigen is as yet unknown. V was pared by 2 bases and J by 6 bases, with 12 bases between. The CDR3 is 14 residues long. Germline V lookup: CDR1 MNHNY, CDR2 SVGAGI (reference sequence). A single record per CDR3 protein comes from TCRdb applying MiXCR to the PCR reads. The sample yields approximately 40,000 distinct CDR3 sequences, approximately 17% seen once. Sequencing was done on a sample of naive CD8+ T cells from blood, with Jurkat cell RNA spiked in. Subset specified: FACS-sorted CD8+CD4-CCR7+CD45RA+ naive T cells. The J gene is TRBJ2-3, the V gene TRBV6-6, with D tentatively TRBD2 (5 bases). This sequence originates from a human donor in good health. Some libraries in this study had Jurkat cell RNA spiked in. This CDR3 reads CASSYTSREDTQYF. As DNA, the CDR3 is TGTGCCAGCAGTTACACCTCGAGGGAGGATACGCAGTATTTT.